Shown below are 31 T cell receptor beta chains from a single sample sequenced in a study of cytomegalovirus exposure and HLA in healthy donors. The PCR contained 60 Vbeta and 13 Jbeta primers. Only in-frame clones appear in the TCRdb table, and some are missing; sequencing was by immunoSEQ multiplex PCR. Of under 150,000 clones listed, more than 80% are singletons. The sample taken for sequencing was PBMCs. Source of these receptors: a woman in her forties in good health and CMV-seropositive.

A remark on this clone: An end of the junction differs from the germline gene, which may be a read error. The chain uses TRBV7-9 and TRBJ1-2; D ambiguous. The CDR3 consists of 17 residues. The germline V gene has CDR1 SEHNR and CDR2 FQNEAQ (reference sequence). The CDR3 loop is CSSSLEISTSTNYGYTF. The DNA of the CDR3 is TGTTCCAGCAGCTTAGAGATCTCTACCTCCACTAACTATGGCTACACCTTC.

The chain employs TRBV11-2 and TRBJ1-1; a weak D match, TRBD1 (5 bases). This CDR3 region has 14 residues. Germline CDR1 SGHAT, CDR2 FQNNGV. Trimming cost V 1 base and J 2 bases, with 8 bases left between them. CDR3 in DNA: TGTGCCAGCAGCTTAGGACAGCTTAACACTGAAGCTTTCTTT. This codes for CASSLGQLNTEAFF.

This clone came up a few times. The chain is built from TRBV4-2 and TRBJ2-1, with 9 bases identical to TRBD2. CDR3 length: 18 residues. Unmatched junction bases numbered 6, after V lost 0 bases and J lost 0 bases. The V gene's germline CDR1 is LGHNA and CDR2 YNFKEQ. The CDR3 DNA reads TGTGCCAGCAGCCAAGATCCCCTAGCGGGGAGCTCCTACAATGAGCAGTTCTTC. Residues: CASSQDPLAGSSYNEQFF.

As DNA, the CDR3 is TGTGCCAGCAGCGTAGCTATTACTGGAGAAGAGACCCAGTACTTC. It specifies CASSVAITGEETQYF. The genes are TRBV9 and TRBJ2-5, with no clear D. V lost 0 bases, J lost 3 bases, and 12 bases lay in between. This CDR3 region has 15 residues. In germline, CDR1 is SGDLS, CDR2 YYNGEE.

In its sample, this clone was seen a few times. V usage is TRBV5-6 and J usage is TRBJ2-1, with TRBD2 matching over 11 bases. The V gene's germline CDR1 is SGHDT and CDR2 YYEEEE. After removal of 2 bases from V and 7 bases from J, the junction contained 8 bases not matched to a gene. The CDR3 runs to 16 residues. CDR3 amino acids: CASSFTTSGRRNEQFF. Written as DNA, the CDR3 is TGTGCCAGCAGCTTTACTACTAGCGGGAGAAGGAATGAGCAGTTCTTC.

V is TRBV5-4 and J is TRBJ2-1; weak D call: TRBD1 (5 bases). Germline V gene lookup returns CDR1 SGHNT and CDR2 YYREEE (reference sequence). The CDR3 covers 16 residues. The V end was cut by 0 bases, the J end by 1 base, with 11 bases between. Here the CDR3 reads CASSLAAGWSYNEQFF. The CDR3 DNA follows: TGTGCCAGCAGCTTGGCGGCAGGGTGGTCCTACAATGAGCAGTTCTTC.

The rearrangement uses TRBV28 and TRBJ2-7; 7 bases line up with TRBD2. The CDR3 is 15 residues long. The V gene's germline CDR1 is MDHEN and CDR2 SYDVKM. J gave up 5 bases and V 2 bases, and 9 bases lay outside the gene matches. The CDR3 coding sequence is TGTGCCAGCAGTTTAGCGGGAGTGTCAGAGAACGAGCAGTACTTC. It codes for CASSLAGVSENEQYF.

This clone came up once. The rearrangement joins TRBV29-1 to TRBJ1-2; TRBD1 is a possible D gene (6 bases). V lost 6 bases and J 4 bases, leaving 15 bases between the germline ends. The CDR3 loop spans 13 amino acids. Germline CDR1 reads SQVTM; CDR2 reads ANQGSEA. The CDR3 region has the DNA TGCAGCGTGTACTCGGACAGAGCCTATGGCTACACCTTC. Protein product: CSVYSDRAYGYTF.

The chain uses TRBV11-2 and TRBJ1-4; TRBD1 aligns across 8 bases. This CDR3 is 14 amino acids long. The trim removed 7 bases at V and 5 bases at J, leaving 6 bases unmatched. Germline lookup yields CDR1 SGHAT and CDR2 FQNNGV. This CDR3 reads CASTPDRVNEKLFF. CDR3 bases: TGTGCCAGCACCCCGGACAGGGTCAATGAAAAACTGTTTTTT.

J is TRBJ1-5 and V is TRBV7-8; TRBD1 might be the D (5 bases). This CDR3 has 16 residues. CDR1 and CDR2 (germline): SGHVS, FQNEAQ. V was clipped by 2 bases and J by 6 bases, with 17 bases between them. The CDR3 is CASSLFNTWGGQPQHF. CDR3 nucleotides: TGTGCCAGCAGCTTATTTAACACCTGGGGGGGTCAGCCCCAGCATTTT.

V gene TRBV30 combines with J gene TRBJ1-5; TRBD1 aligns across 8 bases. Looked up from germline, CDR1 is GTSNPN and CDR2 is SVGIG (reference sequence). The CDR3 is made up of 14 amino acids. Trimming cost V 4 bases and J 3 bases; bases outside gene matches: 5. The CDR3 bases are TGTGCCTGGAATACAGGGGGGTTCAATCAGCCCCAGCATTTT. This sequence encodes CAWNTGGFNQPQHF. The full variable domain, completed using reference TRBV30 and TRBJ1-5, is SQTIHQWPATLVQPVGSPLSLECTVEGTSNPNLYWYRQAAGRGLQLLFYSVGIGQISSEVPQNLSASRPQDRQFILSSKKLLLSDSGFYLCAWNTGGFNQPQHFGDGTRLSIL.

This clone showed up just once. The V call is TRBV19, the J call TRBJ1-1; D gene unclear. This CDR3 has 12 residues. V was shortened by 11 bases and J by 0 bases, with 10 bases between the two germline ends. Germline CDR1 reads LNHDA; CDR2 reads SQIVND (reference sequence). For the CDR3, the DNA is TGTGCCGCGGGAGAGATGAACACTGAAGCTTTCTTT. Protein product: CAAGEMNTEAFF. The full variable domain, its missing parts supplied by reference TRBV19 and TRBJ1-1, is DGGITQSPKYLFRKEGQNVTLSCEQNLNHDAMYWYRQDPGQGLRLIYYSQIVNDFQKGDIAEGYSVSREKKESFPLTVTSAQKNPTAFYLCAAGEMNTEAFFGQGTRLTVV.

This rearrangement joins TRBV5-1 to TRBJ1-1; unclear D gene. CDR1 and CDR2 from the germline V gene are SGHRS and YFSETQ. V lost 0 bases and J lost 1, with 7 bases in between. This CDR3 spans 14 amino acids. CDR3 protein: CASSLGAGNTEAFF. The CDR3 DNA is TGCGCCAGCAGCTTGGGGGCGGGGAACACTGAAGCTTTCTTT.

The gene calls are TRBV7-9 and TRBJ1-1; D is uncertain. The germline V gene encodes CDR1 SEHNR and CDR2 FQNEAQ (reference sequence). The CDR3 covers 15 residues. V lost 0 bases and J lost 4, with 12 bases in between. In nucleotides, the CDR3 is TGTGCCAGCAGCTTAGCCTCAGCAGGCCTCACTGAAGCTTTCTTT. Its translation is CASSLASAGLTEAFF.

The chain carries TRBV5-4 and TRBJ2-3, with a weak D call TRBD1 (5 bases). Trimming stripped 2 bases from V and 4 bases from J, with 11 bases between. The germline gives CDR1 SGHNT, CDR2 YYREEE (reference sequence). CDR3 length: 14 amino acids. CDR3 sequence reads: CASSFWGLADTQYF. CDR3 in DNA: TGTGCCAGCAGCTTTTGGGGCCTAGCAGATACGCAGTATTTT.

This clone was seen a handful of times. V gene TRBV28 combines with J gene TRBJ1-1; tentative D call: TRBD1 (6 bases). This CDR3 is built from 14 residues. Germline assignment: CDR1 MDHEN and CDR2 SYDVKM. The V and J ends lost 6 bases and 5 bases respectively, with 16 bases between them. CDR3 sequence reads: CASSPRGGGTEAFF. In nucleotides, the CDR3 is TGTGCCAGCAGCCCTAGAGGGGGGGGAACTGAAGCTTTCTTT.

J is TRBJ2-1 and V is TRBV27; D unresolved. The V gene's germline CDR1 is MNHEY and CDR2 SMNVEV (reference sequence). V was shortened by 6 bases and J by 7 bases, with 7 bases between the two germline ends. The CDR3 is 11 residues long. The CDR3 DNA sequence: TGTGCCAGCAGCCGTTATAATGAGCAGTTCTTC. It translates to CASSRYNEQFF.

The rearrangement links TRBV4-3 to TRBJ2-1; tentatively, D is TRBD2 (5 bases). The CDR3 spans 17 residues. V was pared by 0 bases and J by 0 bases, with 12 bases between. In germline, CDR1 is LGHNA, CDR2 YSLEER. CDR3 sequence reads: CASSQEGDGISYNEQFF. The CDR3 DNA follows: TGCGCCAGCAGCCAAGAGGGAGATGGTATCTCCTACAATGAGCAGTTCTTC.

The chain employs TRBV5-1 and TRBJ2-1; 11 bases agree with TRBD1. Germline loops: CDR1 SGHRS, CDR2 YFSETQ. The ends lost 0 bases at V and 9 bases at J; junction bases unmatched: 8. CDR3 length: 16 amino acids. The CDR3 coding sequence is TGCGCCAGCAGCTTGGTTTGGGACAGGGGGTCGATTGAGCAGTTCTTC. Its translation is CASSLVWDRGSIEQFF. Full variable domain (outside the CDR3, taken from reference TRBV5-1 and TRBJ2-1): KAGVTQTPRYLIKTRGQQVTLSCSPISGHRSVSWYQQTPGQGLQFLFEYFSETQRNKGNFPGRFSGRQFSNSRSEMNVSTLELGDSALYLCASSLVWDRGSIEQFFGPGTRLTVL.

The chain is built from TRBV12-5 and TRBJ1-2, with 7 bases fitting TRBD1. The CDR3 consists of 14 residues. CDR1 LGHNT and CDR2 FRNRAP come from the germline V gene. The V segment lost 5 bases and the J segment 7 bases; nucleotides outside the gene matches: 10. CDR3 in amino acids: CASGPAGGWRGYTF. CDR3 DNA: TGTGCTAGTGGTCCTGCAGGGGGGTGGCGTGGCTACACCTTC.

About this clone: Other DNA sequences in this sample translate to the same CDR3. The chain joins TRBV5-6 to TRBJ2-7; D is unresolved. V was cut by 0 bases and J by 5 bases, with 12 bases left in between. The CDR3 contains 14 residues. Germline-derived CDR1 and CDR2 are SGHDT and YYEEEE. CDR3 sequence reads: CASSLGAGPNEQYF. CDR3 nucleotide sequence: TGTGCCAGCAGCTTGGGGGCCGGTCCAAACGAGCAGTACTTC.

The V call is TRBV15, the J call TRBJ1-6, with D hard to call. Germline V gene lookup returns CDR1 LNHNV and CDR2 YYDKDF (reference sequence). V was clipped by 0 bases and J by 3 bases, with 12 bases between them. This CDR3 has 17 residues. In DNA, the CDR3 is TGTGCCACCAGCAGAGATTATGGATCAGGCTATAATTCACCCCTCCACTTT. This sequence encodes CATSRDYGSGYNSPLHF.

The V gene is TRBV10-1, the J gene TRBJ2-7, with D unclear. Germline CDR1 and CDR2: WNHNN and SYGVQD (reference sequence). CDR3 length: 13 residues. V gave up 3 bases and J gave up 2 bases, with 8 bases separating them. Written as DNA, the CDR3 is TGCGCCAGCAGTGATGCAGGCGCCTACGAGCAGTACTTC. This encodes CASSDAGAYEQYF.

The chain recombines TRBV6-4 with TRBJ2-3; TRBD2 matches 10 bases. V dropped 4 bases and J dropped 3; count of bases not matched to a gene: 4. The CDR3 covers 15 residues. Germline assignment: CDR1 MRHNA and CDR2 SNTAGT. In nucleotides, the CDR3 is TGTGCCAGCAGTGCCCTACTAGCGGGGACAGATACGCAGTATTTT. Translated, it gives CASSALLAGTDTQYF.

The genes are TRBV5-1 and TRBJ2-3; D is perhaps TRBD1 (6 bases). This CDR3 spans 13 amino acids. V gave up 4 bases and J gave up 4 bases, with 10 bases separating them. Germline CDR1 and CDR2: SGHRS and YFSETQ. The CDR3: CASSKAGADTQYF. The CDR3 coding sequence is TGCGCCAGCAGCAAAGCAGGGGCAGATACGCAGTATTTT.

The genes are TRBV2 and TRBJ2-1; D is perhaps TRBD1 (6 bases). The V gene's germline CDR1 is SNHLY and CDR2 FYNNEI. V gave up 8 bases and J gave up 10 bases, with 12 bases separating them. The CDR3 has 11 residues. CDR3 sequence: CASQRQEEQFF. As DNA, the CDR3 is TGTGCCAGCCAACGACAGGAGGAGCAGTTCTTC.

V usage is TRBV2 and J usage is TRBJ2-7; D might be TRBD2 (5 bases). CDR1 and CDR2 (germline): SNHLY, FYNNEI. There are 15 residues in the CDR3. V was shortened by 1 base and J by 6 bases, with 16 bases between the two germline ends. CDR3 nucleotides: TGTGCCAGCAGTGAAGGCGACCCCGGGGTCCGCGAGCAGTACTTC. Its translation: CASSEGDPGVREQYF. Full variable domain (remainder filled in from reference TRBV2 and TRBJ2-7): EPEVTQTPSHQVTQMGQEVILRCVPISNHLYFYWYRQILGQKVEFLVSFYNNEISEKSEIFDDQFSVERPDGSNFTLKIRSTKLEDSAMYFCASSEGDPGVREQYFGPGTRLTVT.

This chain links TRBV6-5 with TRBJ1-2, with D unresolved. Germline V lookup: CDR1 MNHEY, CDR2 SVGAGI. V was pared by 4 bases and J by 7 bases, with 16 bases between. The CDR3 covers 14 residues. CDR3 loop: CASSSPGLGSGYTF. The CDR3 nucleotides read TGTGCCAGCAGTTCCCCGGGGTTAGGCAGTGGCTACACCTTC.

The chain uses TRBV7-6 and TRBJ2-1; the match to TRBD1 covers 7 bases. This CDR3 comprises 12 residues. The germline V gene encodes CDR1 SGHVS and CDR2 FNYEAQ. V was clipped by 5 bases and J by 7 bases; unmatched bases: 2. The CDR3 DNA follows: TGTGCCAGCAGCATGACAGGGAATGAGCAGTTCTTC. It translates to CASSMTGNEQFF. The entire variable domain, with the rest obtained from reference TRBV7-6 and TRBJ2-1, is as follows: GAGVSQSPRYKVTKRGQDVALRCDPISGHVSLYWYRQALGQGPEFLTYFNYEAQQDKSGLPNDRFSAERPEGSISTLTIQRTEQRDSAMYRCASSMTGNEQFFGPGTRLTVL.

Only a few counts were recorded for this clone. This rearrangement joins TRBV10-3 to TRBJ1-1; D possibly corresponds to TRBD1 (5 bases). The CDR3 has 17 residues. V shed 4 bases and J shed 0 bases, with 18 bases lying between them. The germline V gene encodes CDR1 ENHRY and CDR2 SYGVKD. The DNA of the CDR3 is TGTGCCATCAGTGTCCAGGGTACACCCCCAATGAACACTGAAGCTTTCTTT. Translated, it gives CAISVQGTPPMNTEAFF.

The chain uses TRBV5-4 and TRBJ2-5; D unresolved. V lost 3 bases, J lost 3 bases, and 12 bases lay in between. The CDR3 has 14 residues. Germline V gene lookup returns CDR1 SGHNT and CDR2 YYREEE (reference sequence). The CDR3 coding sequence is TGTGCCAGCAGCTCCCCTGCAGGTGAAGAGACCCAGTACTTC. Translating it yields CASSSPAGEETQYF.